These 10 T cell receptor beta chains share one sample of origin, sequenced in a study of CD8+ T cells in alopecia areata (dated by TCRdb to the late 2010s). Receptors were amplified or captured by the immunoSEQ multiplex PCR assay. To provide template for TCR sequencing, every sample had RNA extracted and reverse transcribed into cDNA. The table comes from immuneACCESS by way of TCRdb, which keeps in-frame sequences with V and J called. Part of the clones is missing from these tables; in studies checked, under half for an unresolved V gene and the rest for unknown reasons. The sample comprises roughly 110,000 clones, and every one was counted more than once. The ten largest clones capture 15% to 20% of the sample. The sequenced sample consisted of lesional skin. The origin of the receptors is a C3H/HeJ mouse with alopecia areata. The strain in question carries the MHC haplotype H2-k.

Details on this clone: The gene names given are mouse names. The read ends 4 residues shy of where the CDR3 ends; the end is completed using the germline J gene. This chain uses TRBV1 with TRBJ1-4; 9 nucleotides line up with TRBD1. The CDR3 sequence is 15 residues long. Germline CDR1 and CDR2: NSQYPW and LRSPGD (reference sequence). CDR3 amino acids: CTCSDRDREAERLFF. The part of the CDR3 DNA that was read is TGCACCTGCAGTGACCGGGACAGGGAGGCCGAA.

This clone was observed a few times. The gene names given are mouse names. The read ends 4 residues early relative to the CDR3; the germline J gene fills the gap. The chain uses TRBV1 and TRBJ2-3; a weak D match, TRBD2 (6 bases). The CDR3 extends over 16 amino acids. Germline CDR1 is NSQYPW and CDR2 is LRSPGD (reference sequence). V was shortened by 3 bases and J by 0 bases, with 13 bases between the two germline ends. The chain's CDR3 is CTCSAVDWTSAETLYF. The DNA read from the CDR3 is TGCACCTGCAGTGCCGTAGACTGGACTAGTGCAGAA.

About this clone: The gene names given are mouse names. The read comes to an end 4 residues before the CDR3 does, leaving the germline J gene to fill in the end. The V call is TRBV13-1, the J call TRBJ1-1, with TRBD1 identical over 9 bases. The CDR3 totals 14 residues. The ends lost 5 bases at V and 4 bases at J; junction bases unmatched: 6. Looked up from germline, CDR1 is NSHNY and CDR2 is SYGAGN. The CDR3 bases that were read are TGTGCCAGCAGGGACAGGGGAGGAGGCACA. This gives the protein CASRDRGGGT. The whole CDR3 protein is CASRDRGGGTEVFF.

With regard to this clone: Genes here carry mouse names. The read comes to an end 4 residues before the CDR3 does, leaving the germline J gene to fill in the end. This rearrangement joins TRBV19 to TRBJ1-4, with D perhaps TRBD1 (5 bases). The V gene's germline CDR1 is FNHDT and CDR2 SITEND (reference sequence). This CDR3 spans 17 amino acids. The V and J ends lost 1 base and 1 base respectively, with 14 bases between them. Incomplete CDR3 DNA: TGTGCCAGCAGTATATCCCCCGGCGACAGTTCCAACGAA. Residues: CASSISPGDSSNE. The CDR3 as a whole reads CASSISPGDSSNERLFF. The full variable domain, rest sourced from reference TRBV19 and TRBJ1-4, is GGIITQTPKFLIGQEGQKLTLKCQQNFNHDTMYWYRQDSGKGLRLIYYSITENDLQKGDLSEGYDASREKKSSFSLTVTSAQKNEMAVFLCASSISPGDSSNERLFFGHGTKLSVL.

This clone was recorded many times. The genes are named according to mouse. The read comes to an end 4 residues before the CDR3 does, leaving the germline J gene to fill in the end. The genes are TRBV13-3 and TRBJ2-1; 9 bases map to TRBD2. The CDR3 has 15 residues. The germline V gene encodes CDR1 NNHDY and CDR2 SYVADS. The J segment lost 4 bases and the V segment lost 0 bases, leaving 2 bases of the junction unmatched. CDR3 in amino acids: CASSDGGLGYAEQFF. The sequenced CDR3 bases are TGTGCCAGCAGTGATGGAGGACTGGGGTATGCT.

This clone was counted many times. Each gene name is a mouse one. The observed sequence ends 4 residues before the CDR3 terminus, with the missing tail filled in from the germline J gene. The rearrangement links TRBV13-3 to TRBJ2-1; D is possibly TRBD2 (6 bases). In germline, CDR1 is NNHDY, CDR2 SYVADS. Trimming stripped 1 base from V and 5 bases from J, with 13 bases between. The CDR3 loop spans 15 amino acids. The covered CDR3 bases are TGTGCCAGCAGTGATCCCTCTGACTGGAATGCT. Encoded protein: CASSDPSDWNA. The entire CDR3 protein is CASSDPSDWNAEQFF.

Concerning this clone: Any gene name here is a mouse gene name. Coverage ceases 4 residues before the CDR3 finishes, and the germline J gene fills in the end. The chain couples TRBV1 to TRBJ2-3; possible D gene TRBD2, 5 bases. The CDR3 runs to 16 residues. V was cut by 0 bases and J by 0 bases, with 10 bases left in between. Germline V gene sequence: CDR1 NSQYPW, CDR2 LRSPGD (reference sequence). CDR3 DNA (partial): TGCACCTGCAGTGCAGATCCCTGGGAAAGTGCAGAA. Translating gives CTCSADPWESAE. The full CDR3 protein is CTCSADPWESAETLYF.

Points on this clone: Germline and genes here are mouse. The CDR3 end lies 4 residues beyond the end of the read and is filled in from the germline J gene. The V and J genes are TRBV1 and TRBJ1-1; 7 bases fit TRBD1. Losses at the gene ends were 6 bases for V and 0 bases for J; bases not matched to a gene: 4. Germline loops: CDR1 NSQYPW, CDR2 LRSPGD (reference sequence). The CDR3 spans 14 residues. The sequenced part of the CDR3 DNA is TGCACCTGCAGGCAGGGGGGAGCAAACACA. Its protein is CTCRQGGANT. The complete CDR3 protein is CTCRQGGANTEVFF.

This clone has only a few counts. Mouse gene names and germline throughout. The read falls 4 residues short of the CDR3 end, and the missing part is taken from the germline J gene. The chain combines TRBV19 with TRBJ2-4, with 7 positions matching TRBD1. Germline assignment: CDR1 FNHDT and CDR2 SITEND (reference sequence). The CDR3 covers 13 residues. CDR3 DNA (partial): TGTGCCAGCAGTTCTTGGACAGGAAAC. Its translation is CASSSWTGN. The whole CDR3 sequence is CASSSWTGNTLYF.

This clone was counted ten times or more. Each gene name is a mouse one. Read coverage stops 4 residues before the CDR3 terminus; the germline J gene supplies the remainder. This sample includes further DNA sequences coding for the same CDR3. The chain carries TRBV13-3 and TRBJ2-3; 7 nucleotides align to TRBD2. V dropped 3 bases and J dropped 4; count of bases not matched to a gene: 2. This CDR3 has 13 residues. Germline CDR1 NNHDY, CDR2 SYVADS. Incomplete CDR3 DNA: TGTGCCAGCAGTGGTGGGGGGTCAGAA. It specifies CASSGGGSE. The full CDR3 reads CASSGGGSETLYF.